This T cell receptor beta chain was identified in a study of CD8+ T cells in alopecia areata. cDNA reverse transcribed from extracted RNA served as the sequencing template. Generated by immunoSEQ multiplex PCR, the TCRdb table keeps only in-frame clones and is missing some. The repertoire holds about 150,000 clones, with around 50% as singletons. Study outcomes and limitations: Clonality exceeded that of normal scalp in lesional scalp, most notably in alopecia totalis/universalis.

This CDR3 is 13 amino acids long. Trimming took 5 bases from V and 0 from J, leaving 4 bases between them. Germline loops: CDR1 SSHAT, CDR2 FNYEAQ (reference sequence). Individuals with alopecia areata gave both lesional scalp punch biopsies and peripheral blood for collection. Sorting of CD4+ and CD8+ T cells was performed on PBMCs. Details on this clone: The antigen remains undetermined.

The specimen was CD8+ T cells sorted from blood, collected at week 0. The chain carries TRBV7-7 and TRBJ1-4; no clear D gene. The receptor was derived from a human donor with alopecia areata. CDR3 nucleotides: TGTGCCAGCAGCGATTCAACTAATGAAAAACTGTTTTTT. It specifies CASSDSTNEKLFF.